The clone carrying this T cell receptor (beta chain) was detected only a few times. Antigen unknown. Amplification used 60 Vbeta primers and 13 Jbeta primers. Per the original methods: In a later analysis, of around 80 million unique beta chains, approximately 10 million appeared in at least two donors. Assay used: immunoSEQ multiplex PCR; TCRdb lists only in-frame clones, some missing. V, J and clone size derive from that table, while D and trimming were established from the DNA sequence. The data hold about 65,000 clones, with over 50% observed a single time. V lost 3 bases, J lost 2 bases, and 4 bases stayed unmatched. This CDR3 spans 16 amino acids. CDR1 and CDR2 from the germline V gene are KGHSH and LQKENI. This entry is derived from a study of cytomegalovirus exposure and HLA in healthy donors. For the study at large: Early released data had tens of millions of unique TCRs, all coming from HLA-typed donors. Study-level findings and limits: Within a later analysis, the majority of CMV-associated TCR beta chains appeared HLA-restricted. TCR beta chains numbering some 150 were designated cytomegalovirus-associated.

Sequencing input: PBMCs. The clonotype originates from a young man in good health and CMV-seronegative. The chain combines TRBV18 with TRBJ2-1; 10 nucleotides line up with TRBD1. This CDR3 is CASSPAGQGTYNEQFF. The CDR3 bases are TGTGCCAGCTCACCCGCGGGACAGGGGACCTACAATGAGCAGTTCTTC. The variable domain in full, completed from reference TRBV18 and TRBJ2-1, reads NAGVMQNPRHLVRRRGQEARLRCSPMKGHSHVYWYRQLPEEGLKFMVYLQKENIIDESGMPKERFSAEFPKEGPSILRIQQVVRGDSAAYFCASSPAGQGTYNEQFFGPGTRLTVL.